A selection of T cell receptor beta chains follows, all from one sample in a study of T cells in localized non-small cell lung cancer. The repertoire was sequenced with immunoSEQ multiplex PCR; TCRdb's copy has only in-frame clones and lacks some. The sample holds approximately 76,000 clones, around 82% seen once. Sequenced material: peripheral blood, taken before any cancer treatment. The source is an older female donor with stage I lung adenocarcinoma. The CDR3 runs from the conserved cysteine through the conserved F or W. Each record gives: J gene, V gene, clone size, D gene, CDR3 DNA, CDR3 protein. A D gene is named only where the DNA matches it firmly. Clone size, where shown, is once, few, many, or a class for clones that have expanded.

TRBJ1-2 TRBV4-3 NA NA TGCGCCAGCAGCCTCGAAAGGCCTGACACGTCGGGTGGCTACACCTTC CASSLERPDTSGGYTF
TRBJ2-2 TRBV18 NA NA TGTGCCAGCTCACGGACGGTGGGAACCGGGGAGCTGTTTTTT CASSRTVGTGELFF
TRBJ1-1 TRBV19 NA NA TGTGCCAGTAGAGGTGGCAGGGCAGGTCCCTGGGAAGCTTTCTTT CASRGGRAGPWEAFF
TRBJ2-3 TRBV7-2 NA TRBD2 TGTGCCAGCAGCTTGTGGGGAGGACTAGCGGGAGGGACAGATACGCAGTATTTT CASSLWGGLAGGTDTQYF
TRBJ2-6 TRBV6-5 NA NA TGTGCCAGCAGACAGACCCTCTCTGGGGCCAACGTCCTGACTTTC CASRQTLSGANVLTF
TRBJ2-2 TRBV19 once NA TGTGCCAGTAGTAGGAGCACCGGGGAGCTGTTTTTT CASSRSTGELFF
TRBJ1-2 TRBV15 NA NA TGTGCCACCAGCAGAGATCTACAGGGTGGAAATGGCTACACCTTC CATSRDLQGGNGYTF
TRBJ1-1 TRBV7-6 NA NA TGTGCCAGCAGCTTCCGAAGTTGGGGCCCTGAAGCTTTCTTT CASSFRSWGPEAFF
TRBJ1-1 TRBV2 NA TRBD1 TGTGCCAGCCCGCCCCCGGGACAGCTGAACACTGAAGCTTTCTTT CASPPPGQLNTEAFF
TRBJ2-2 TRBV7-2 NA TRBD2 TGTGCCAGCAGCTTCGGGACTAGCGGAGGGCGGACCGGGGAGCTGTTTTTT CASSFGTSGGRTGELFF
TRBJ2-3 TRBV5-4 few TRBD2 TGTGCCAGCAGCCCCCGTGGCGGGGGGGCCGAAAGCACAGATACGCAGTATTTT CASSPRGGGAESTDTQYF
TRBJ2-7 TRBV5-1 NA NA TGCGCCAGCAGCTTCTTGCCAGGGGTGGCCAACGAGCAGTACTTC CASSFLPGVANEQYF
TRBJ1-1 TRBV6-4 NA NA TGTGCCAGCAGCCCTCAAATGGGCACTGAAGCTTTCTTT CASSPQMGTEAFF
TRBJ1-1 TRBV5-1 few NA TGCGCCAGCAGCTTGGCCCGAAGTGGCGCTGAAGCTTTCTTT CASSLARSGAEAFF
TRBJ1-1 TRBV28 NA NA TGTGCCAGCAGTTTATTGGAGAACACTGAAGCTTTCTTT CASSLLENTEAFF
TRBJ2-1 TRBV7-2 NA TRBD1 TGTGCCAGCAGACGAGGGACAGGCTACACCAATGAGCAGTTCTTC CASRRGTGYTNEQFF
TRBJ2-1 TRBV30 NA TRBD2 TGTGCCTGGAGTGTACTAGCGGGAGGCCCCTACAATGAGCAGTTCTTC CAWSVLAGGPYNEQFF
TRBJ2-7 TRBV5-4 NA TRBD1 TGTGCCAGCAGCGCCCCCGGGACAGGATCCTACGAGCAGTACTTC CASSAPGTGSYEQYF
TRBJ2-5 TRBV5-4 NA TRBD2 TGTGCCAGCAGCCTCCCGGGACTAGCGGCGGGGACCCAGTACTTC CASSLPGLAAGTQYF
TRBJ2-1 TRBV2 NA TRBD2 TGTGCCAGCAGTGCTCGGCGGGAGGGCCTCAATGAGCAGTTCTTC CASSARREGLNEQFF
TRBJ1-3 TRBV2 NA NA TGTGCCAGCAGTGAGAAGTACTCTGGAAACACCATATATTTT CASSEKYSGNTIYF
TRBJ2-7 TRBV5-5 NA NA TGTGCCAGCAGCCGTCCCACAGGGTTCAGCTACGAGCAGTACTTC CASSRPTGFSYEQYF
TRBJ1-5 TRBV7-9 NA TRBD1 TGTGCCAGCAGCTCCTGCGGAGGACAGGGGTGCCAGCCCCAGCATTTT CASSSCGGQGCQPQHF
TRBJ2-3 TRBV7-8 once NA TGTGCCAGCAGCCCCCGGAGTACGTTCACAGATACGCAGTATTTT CASSPRSTFTDTQYF
TRBJ1-3 TRBV5-1 NA TRBD1 TGCGCCAGCAGCCTCGCAGGGGGCGGCGGAAACACCATATATTTT CASSLAGGGGNTIYF
TRBJ1-1 TRBV5-4 NA NA TGTGCCAGCAGCCCATGGGGGCGGACCGGCACTGAAGCTTTCTTT CASSPWGRTGTEAFF
TRBJ2-7 TRBV6-1 NA NA TGTGCCAGCAGTGTGTTCAAATCCTACGAGCAGTACTTC CASSVFKSYEQYF
TRBJ1-1 TRBV2 NA NA TGTGCCAGCAGAACCGCCCTAAACACTGAAGCTTTCTTT CASRTALNTEAFF
TRBJ2-7 TRBV5-1 NA TRBD1 TGCGCCAGCAGCTTGGGAGGGACAGGGGGCCACGAGCAGTACTTC CASSLGGTGGHEQYF
TRBJ1-1 TRBV12-5 NA NA TGTGCTAGTGGTTTGCCACAGTACCAAGCTTTCTTT CASGLPQYQAFF
TRBJ1-6 TRBV4-3 NA NA TGCGCCAGCAGCCAAGATCCCCAGCGTAATTCACCCCTCCACTTT CASSQDPQRNSPLHF
TRBJ2-5 TRBV7-9 NA NA TGTGCCAGCAGCTTAGGGACAGACCAAGAGACCCAGTACTTC CASSLGTDQETQYF
TRBJ2-1 TRBV20-1 NA NA TGCAGTGCGACCCCCCAGGTGGAGCAGTTCTTC CSATPQVEQFF
TRBJ1-6 TRBV4-3 NA NA TGCGCCAGCAGCCAAGATTCGGGGGGGAGCTCTTCACCCCTCCACTTT CASSQDSGGSSSPLHF
TRBJ2-7 TRBV7-8 once TRBD1 TGTGCCAGCAGCTTCCGGGGACAGTATAGCGAGCAGTACTTC CASSFRGQYSEQYF
TRBJ1-4 TRBV6-6 NA NA TGTGCCAGCAGTTTCCAAAACTCTCTGTTTTTT CASSFQNSLFF
TRBJ2-7 TRBV28 once TRBD1 TGTGCCAGCAGGTGGGACAGGGGGAAGACGGGAGAGCAGTACTTC CASRWDRGKTGEQYF
TRBJ1-1 TRBV5-6 NA NA TGTGCCAGCAGCTTGGTGCACTTGAACACTGAAGCTTTCTTT CASSLVHLNTEAFF
TRBJ1-1 TRBV4-2 NA NA TGTGCCAGCAGCCAAGAAACTGGGTACGGTGAAGCTTTCTTT CASSQETGYGEAFF
TRBJ1-4 TRBV15 NA NA TGTGCCACCAGCTATCCGAGTCGGGGATGGGATGAAAAACTGTTTTTT CATSYPSRGWDEKLFF
TRBJ2-5 TRBV11-1 NA NA TGTGCCAGCAGCTCTTCTAGAGGGCCGAGAAAAATCGGCCAGTACTTC CASSSSRGPRKIGQYF
TRBJ1-1 TRBV18 many NA TGTGCCAGCTCACCAAGGGAGGGAGCTGAAGCTTTCTTT CASSPREGAEAFF
TRBJ1-6 TRBV7-6 NA NA TGTGCCAGCAGCCCGGACATTAGCTCCTATAATTCACCCCTCCACTTT CASSPDISSYNSPLHF
TRBJ2-7 TRBV25-1 NA NA TGTGCCAGCAGCGCACCATACGAGCAGTACTTC CASSAPYEQYF
TRBJ1-1 TRBV18 NA TRBD1 TGTGCCAGCGCCCTCGGGACAGGGGGCGGGAACACTGAAGCTTTCTTT CASALGTGGGNTEAFF
TRBJ1-5 TRBV6-5 NA NA TGTGCCAGCAGTCTTCGGGATCGCAATCAGCCCCAGCATTTT CASSLRDRNQPQHF
TRBJ2-7 TRBV14 few NA TGTGCCAGCAGCCAAGAGGCAGGGGGGTCCTACGAGCAGTACTTC CASSQEAGGSYEQYF
TRBJ2-3 TRBV7-2 NA NA TGTGCCAGCAGCTCCTTAAATACGCAGTATTTT CASSSLNTQYF
TRBJ1-6 TRBV11-2 once NA TGTGCCAGCAGCTTAGATCGGGCCTTAAACTCACCCCTCCACTTT CASSLDRALNSPLHF
TRBJ2-2 TRBV5-1 NA TRBD2 TGCGCCAGCAGCTCGGGACTAGCGGGGGGGAACACCGGGGAGCTGTTTTTT CASSSGLAGGNTGELFF
TRBJ1-1 TRBV4-2 NA NA TGTGCCAGCAGCGGGGCTTTATCTATGAACACTGAAGCTTTCTTT CASSGALSMNTEAFF